This T cell receptor beta chain was sequenced for a study of blood T cells in healthy people across ages. Whole-study findings and limits: Unsorted PBMCs ruled out conclusive naive versus antigen-experienced comparison. The recorded TCR beta diversity per million T cells decreased in a roughly linear manner with age.

Ranging in age from roughly 6 to 90, the donors were healthy Caucasian individuals from Russia. The draw of peripheral blood yielded roughly 9.1 milliliters from each donor. A second PCR of roughly 7 to 11 cycles used a sample-barcoded 5' primer and a J-beta primer mix. TCRdb independently ran MiXCR on the 5' RACE reads; one entry per CDR3 protein. Here the sample spans some 790,000 distinct CDR3 sequences, 29% being singletons. A remark on this clonotype: The antigen is undetermined.

V was pared by 0 bases and J by 5 bases, with 8 bases of the junction left unmatched. CDR1 and CDR2 (germline): LGHNA, YSLEER. The CDR3 totals 17 residues. The chain is built from TRBV4-3 and TRBJ2-2; 8 bases agree with TRBD1. The sequenced sample was blood. The receptor comes from a woman older than 75 in good health. CDR3 in amino acids: CASSQDPPGGRTGELFF. CDR3 DNA: TGCGCCAGCAGCCAAGACCCCCCAGGGGGCCGAACCGGGGAGCTGTTTTTT.